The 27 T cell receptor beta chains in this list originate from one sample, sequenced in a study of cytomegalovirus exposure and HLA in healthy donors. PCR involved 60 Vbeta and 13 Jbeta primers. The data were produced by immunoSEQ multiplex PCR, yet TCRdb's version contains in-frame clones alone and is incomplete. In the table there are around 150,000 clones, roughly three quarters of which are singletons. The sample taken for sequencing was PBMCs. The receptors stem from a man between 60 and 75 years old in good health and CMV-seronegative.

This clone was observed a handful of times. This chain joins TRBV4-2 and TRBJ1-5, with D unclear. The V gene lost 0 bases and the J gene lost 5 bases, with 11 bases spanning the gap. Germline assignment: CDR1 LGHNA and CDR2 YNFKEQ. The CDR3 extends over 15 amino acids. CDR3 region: CASSQDHSGDQPQHF. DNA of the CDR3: TGTGCCAGCAGCCAAGATCACTCCGGGGATCAGCCCCAGCATTTT.

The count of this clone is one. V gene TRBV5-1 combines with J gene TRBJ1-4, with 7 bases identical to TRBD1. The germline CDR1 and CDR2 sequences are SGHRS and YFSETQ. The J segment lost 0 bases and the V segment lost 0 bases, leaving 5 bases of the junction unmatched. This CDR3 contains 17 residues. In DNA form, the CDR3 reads TGCGCCAGCAGCTTGGGGGACAGAATTGCAACTAATGAAAAACTGTTTTTT. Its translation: CASSLGDRIATNEKLFF.

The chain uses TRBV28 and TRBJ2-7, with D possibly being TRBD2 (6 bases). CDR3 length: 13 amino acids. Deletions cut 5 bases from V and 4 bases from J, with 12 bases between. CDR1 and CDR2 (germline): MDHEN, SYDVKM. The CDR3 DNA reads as TGTGCCAGCAGTCGCGGGAATTGGTACGAGCAGTACTTC. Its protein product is CASSRGNWYEQYF.

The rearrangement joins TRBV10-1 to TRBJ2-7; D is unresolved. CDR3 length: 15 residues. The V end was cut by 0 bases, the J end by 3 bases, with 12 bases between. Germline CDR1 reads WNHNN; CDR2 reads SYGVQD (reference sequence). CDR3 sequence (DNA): TGCGCCAGCAGTGAGTCGCCGCGAACTGACTACGAGCAGTACTTC. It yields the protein CASSESPRTDYEQYF.

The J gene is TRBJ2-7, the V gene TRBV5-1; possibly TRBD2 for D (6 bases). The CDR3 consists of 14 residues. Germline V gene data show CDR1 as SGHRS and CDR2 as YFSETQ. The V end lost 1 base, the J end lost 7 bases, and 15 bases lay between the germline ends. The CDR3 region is CASSLPTGTSEQYF. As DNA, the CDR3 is TGCGCCAGCAGCTTGCCCACGGGGACTTCGGAGCAGTACTTC.

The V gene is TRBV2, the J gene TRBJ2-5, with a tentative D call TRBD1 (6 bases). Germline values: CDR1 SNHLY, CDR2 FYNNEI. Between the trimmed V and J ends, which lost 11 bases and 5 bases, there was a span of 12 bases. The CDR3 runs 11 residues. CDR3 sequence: CASGGRETQYF. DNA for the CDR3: TGTGCCTCTGGGGGCCGCGAGACCCAGTACTTC.

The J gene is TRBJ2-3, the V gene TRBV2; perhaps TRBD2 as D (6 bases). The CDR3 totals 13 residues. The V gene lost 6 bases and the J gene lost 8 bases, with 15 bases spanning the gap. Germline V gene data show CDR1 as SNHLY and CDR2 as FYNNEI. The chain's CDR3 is CASRGLLAPTQYF. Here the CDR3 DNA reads TGTGCCAGCAGAGGCCTACTAGCCCCTACGCAGTATTTT.

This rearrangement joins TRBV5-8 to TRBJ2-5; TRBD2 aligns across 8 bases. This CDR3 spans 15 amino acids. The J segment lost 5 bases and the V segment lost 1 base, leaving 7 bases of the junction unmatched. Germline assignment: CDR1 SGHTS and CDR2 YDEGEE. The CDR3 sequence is CASSLYGRARETQYF. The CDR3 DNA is TGTGCCAGCAGCTTGTACGGGAGGGCCCGGGAGACCCAGTACTTC.

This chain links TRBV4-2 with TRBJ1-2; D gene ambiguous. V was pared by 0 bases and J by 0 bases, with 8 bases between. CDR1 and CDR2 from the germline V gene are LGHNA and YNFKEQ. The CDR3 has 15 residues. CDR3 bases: TGTGCCAGCAGCCAAGAAGGCCAGGCTAACTATGGCTACACCTTC. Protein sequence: CASSQEGQANYGYTF.

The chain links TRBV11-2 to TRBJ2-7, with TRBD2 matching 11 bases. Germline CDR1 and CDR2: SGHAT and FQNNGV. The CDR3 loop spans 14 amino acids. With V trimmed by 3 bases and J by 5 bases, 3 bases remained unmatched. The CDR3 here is CASSFLAGGNEQYF. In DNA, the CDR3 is TGTGCCAGCAGCTTTCTAGCGGGAGGCAACGAGCAGTACTTC.

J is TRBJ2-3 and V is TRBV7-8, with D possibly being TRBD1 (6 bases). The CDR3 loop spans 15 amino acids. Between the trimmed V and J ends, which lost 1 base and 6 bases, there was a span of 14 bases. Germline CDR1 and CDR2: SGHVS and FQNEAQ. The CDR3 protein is CASSLGGQVVDTQYF. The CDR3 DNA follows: TGTGCCAGCAGCTTAGGGGGGCAGGTGGTGGATACGCAGTATTTT.

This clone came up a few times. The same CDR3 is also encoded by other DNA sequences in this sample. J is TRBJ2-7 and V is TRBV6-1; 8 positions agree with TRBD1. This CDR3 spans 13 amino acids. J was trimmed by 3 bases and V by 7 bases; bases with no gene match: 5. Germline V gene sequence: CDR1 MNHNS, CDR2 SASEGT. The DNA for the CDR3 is TGTGCCAGCACCGCTGGACAGGGCTACGAGCAGTACTTC. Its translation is CASTAGQGYEQYF.

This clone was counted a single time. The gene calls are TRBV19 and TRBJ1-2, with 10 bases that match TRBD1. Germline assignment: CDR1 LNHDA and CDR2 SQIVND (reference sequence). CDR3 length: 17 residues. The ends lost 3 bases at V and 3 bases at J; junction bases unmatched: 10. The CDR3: CASSIFLSGQGDYGYTF. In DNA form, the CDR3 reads TGTGCCAGTAGTATCTTTCTCTCAGGACAGGGGGACTATGGCTACACCTTC.

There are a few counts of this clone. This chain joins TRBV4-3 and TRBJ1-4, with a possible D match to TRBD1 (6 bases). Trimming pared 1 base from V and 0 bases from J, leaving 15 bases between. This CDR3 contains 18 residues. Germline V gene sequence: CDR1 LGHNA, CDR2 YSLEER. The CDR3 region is CASSQGSGRGATNEKLFF. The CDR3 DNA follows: TGCGCCAGCAGCCAAGGTTCAGGGAGGGGGGCAACTAATGAAAAACTGTTTTTT.

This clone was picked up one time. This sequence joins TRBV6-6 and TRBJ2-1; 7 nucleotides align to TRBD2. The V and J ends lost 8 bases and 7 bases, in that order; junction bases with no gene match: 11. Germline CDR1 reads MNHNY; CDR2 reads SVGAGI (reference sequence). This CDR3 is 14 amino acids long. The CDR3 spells CASSLGLAENEQFF. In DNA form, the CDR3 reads TGTGCCAGCTCTCTAGGCCTAGCGGAGAATGAGCAGTTCTTC.

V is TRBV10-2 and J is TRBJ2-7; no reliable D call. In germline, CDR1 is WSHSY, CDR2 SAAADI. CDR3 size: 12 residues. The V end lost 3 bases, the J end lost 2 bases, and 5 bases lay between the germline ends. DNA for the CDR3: TGCGCCAGCAGTGACGGAGCCTACGAGCAGTACTTC. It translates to CASSDGAYEQYF.

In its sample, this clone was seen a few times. The CDR3 nucleotides are TGCGCCAGCAGCTGGGGGACAGGGGGTAACTATGGCTACACCTTC. Protein sequence: CASSWGTGGNYGYTF. The V and J genes are TRBV5-1 and TRBJ1-2, with 11 positions matching TRBD1. The J segment lost 1 base and the V segment lost 3 bases, leaving 2 bases of the junction unmatched. The CDR3 totals 15 residues. Per germline, CDR1 SGHRS and CDR2 YFSETQ.

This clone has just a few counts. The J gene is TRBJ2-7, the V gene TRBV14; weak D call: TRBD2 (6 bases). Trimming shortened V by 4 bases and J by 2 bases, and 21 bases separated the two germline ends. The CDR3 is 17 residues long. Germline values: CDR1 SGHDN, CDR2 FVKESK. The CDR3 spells CASSPQARTPGAYEQYF. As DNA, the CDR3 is TGTGCCAGCAGCCCCCAAGCCAGAACCCCGGGAGCCTACGAGCAGTACTTC.

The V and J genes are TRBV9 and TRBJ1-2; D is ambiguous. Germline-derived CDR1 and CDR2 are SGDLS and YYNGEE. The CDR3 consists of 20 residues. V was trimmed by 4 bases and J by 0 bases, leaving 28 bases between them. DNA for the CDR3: TGTGCCAGCAGCCCTAGAGGGTCGGGAGAATCAGGATCGACTAACTATGGCTACACCTTC. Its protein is CASSPRGSGESGSTNYGYTF.

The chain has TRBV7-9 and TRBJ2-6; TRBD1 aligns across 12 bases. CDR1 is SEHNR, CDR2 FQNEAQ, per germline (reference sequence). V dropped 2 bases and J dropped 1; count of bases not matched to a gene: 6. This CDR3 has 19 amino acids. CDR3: CASSLSAGQGASGANVLTF. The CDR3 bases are TGTGCCAGCAGCTTATCGGCGGGACAGGGGGCATCTGGGGCCAACGTCCTGACTTTC.

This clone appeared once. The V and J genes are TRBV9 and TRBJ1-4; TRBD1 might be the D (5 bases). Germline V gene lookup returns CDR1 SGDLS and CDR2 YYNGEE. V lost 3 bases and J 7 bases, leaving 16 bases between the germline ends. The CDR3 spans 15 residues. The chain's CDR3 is CASSAGWGGSEKLFF. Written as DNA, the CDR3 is TGTGCCAGCAGCGCCGGGTGGGGGGGTAGTGAAAAACTGTTTTTT.

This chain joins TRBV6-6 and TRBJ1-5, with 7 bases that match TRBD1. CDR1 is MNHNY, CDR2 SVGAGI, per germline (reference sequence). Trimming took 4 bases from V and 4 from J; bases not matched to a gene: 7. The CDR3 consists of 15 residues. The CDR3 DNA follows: TGTGCCAGCAGTTCCTTGGGACAGCGAAATCAGCCCCAGCATTTT. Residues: CASSSLGQRNQPQHF.

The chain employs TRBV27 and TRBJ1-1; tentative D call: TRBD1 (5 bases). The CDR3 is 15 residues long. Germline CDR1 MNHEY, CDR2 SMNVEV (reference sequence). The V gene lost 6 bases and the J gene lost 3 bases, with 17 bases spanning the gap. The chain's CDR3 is CASSVWGGGDTEAFF. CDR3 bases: TGTGCCAGCAGCGTTTGGGGGGGAGGGGACACTGAAGCTTTCTTT.

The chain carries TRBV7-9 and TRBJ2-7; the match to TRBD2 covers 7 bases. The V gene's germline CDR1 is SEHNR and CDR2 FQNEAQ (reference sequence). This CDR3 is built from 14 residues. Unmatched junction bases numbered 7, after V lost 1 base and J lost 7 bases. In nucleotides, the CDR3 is TGTGCCAGCAGCTTAGATAGAGGGGAGGGAGAGCAGTACTTC. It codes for CASSLDRGEGEQYF.

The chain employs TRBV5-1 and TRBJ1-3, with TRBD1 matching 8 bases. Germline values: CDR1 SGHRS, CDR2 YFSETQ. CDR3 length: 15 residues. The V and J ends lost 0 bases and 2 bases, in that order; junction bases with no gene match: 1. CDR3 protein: CASSLGDRTGNTIYF. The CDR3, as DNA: TGCGCCAGCAGCTTGGGGGACAGGACTGGAAACACCATATATTTT.

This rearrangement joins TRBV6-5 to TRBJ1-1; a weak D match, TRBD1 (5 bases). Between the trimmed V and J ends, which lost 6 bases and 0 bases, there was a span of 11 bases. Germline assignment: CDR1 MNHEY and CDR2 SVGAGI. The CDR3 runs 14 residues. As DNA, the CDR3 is TGTGCCAGCAGGTCCGGACATATGAACACTGAAGCTTTCTTT. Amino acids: CASRSGHMNTEAFF.

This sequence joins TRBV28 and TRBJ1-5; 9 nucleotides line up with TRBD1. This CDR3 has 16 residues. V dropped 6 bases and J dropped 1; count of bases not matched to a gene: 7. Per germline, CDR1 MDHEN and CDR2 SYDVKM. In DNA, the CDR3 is TGTGCCAGCAGCCTAGGAGGACAGGGGAGCAATCAGCCCCAGCATTTT. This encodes CASSLGGQGSNQPQHF.